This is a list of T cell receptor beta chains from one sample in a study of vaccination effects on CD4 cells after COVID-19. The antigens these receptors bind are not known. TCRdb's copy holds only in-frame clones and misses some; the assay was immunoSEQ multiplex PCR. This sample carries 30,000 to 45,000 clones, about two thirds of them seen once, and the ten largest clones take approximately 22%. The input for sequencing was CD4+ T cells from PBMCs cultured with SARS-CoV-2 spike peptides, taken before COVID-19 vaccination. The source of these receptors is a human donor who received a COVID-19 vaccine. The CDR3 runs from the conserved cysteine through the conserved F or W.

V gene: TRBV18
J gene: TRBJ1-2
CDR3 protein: CASSPLGGQSRVDYGYTF

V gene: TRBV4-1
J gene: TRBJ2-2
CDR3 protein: CASSQYRLAGVAGELFF

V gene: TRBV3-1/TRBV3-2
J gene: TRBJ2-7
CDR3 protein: CASSQVRLAGRNEQYF

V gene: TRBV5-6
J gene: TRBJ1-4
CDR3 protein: CASSSDRADEKLFF

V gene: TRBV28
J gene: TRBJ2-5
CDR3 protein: CASSRGGGQETQYF

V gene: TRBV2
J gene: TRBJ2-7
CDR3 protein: CASSPLESYEQYF

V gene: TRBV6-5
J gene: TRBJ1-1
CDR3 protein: CASSDRQGPAFF

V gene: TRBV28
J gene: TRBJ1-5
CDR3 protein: CASRDPKAQPQHF

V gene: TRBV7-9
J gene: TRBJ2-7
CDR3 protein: CASTLELANEQYF

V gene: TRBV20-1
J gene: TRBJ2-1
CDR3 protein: CSASVQRENNEQFF

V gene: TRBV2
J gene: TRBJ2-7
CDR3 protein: CASMGGLDEQYF

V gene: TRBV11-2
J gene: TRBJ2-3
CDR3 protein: CASRPTGRSADTQYF

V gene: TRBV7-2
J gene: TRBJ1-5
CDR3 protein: CASSSFVGSNQPQHF

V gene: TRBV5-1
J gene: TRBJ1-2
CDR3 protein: CASSRDRERGYTF

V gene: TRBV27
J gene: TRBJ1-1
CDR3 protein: CASTTLGGTEAFF

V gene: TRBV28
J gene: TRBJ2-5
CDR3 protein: CASSLPDSLETQYF

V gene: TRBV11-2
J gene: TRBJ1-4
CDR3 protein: CASSLVGTDDEKLFF

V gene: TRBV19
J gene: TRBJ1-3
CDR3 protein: CASTPLAATGNTIYF

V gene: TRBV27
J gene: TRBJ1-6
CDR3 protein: CASRLRGYNSPLHF

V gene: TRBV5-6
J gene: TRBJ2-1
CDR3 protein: CASSWGTGGKNEQFF

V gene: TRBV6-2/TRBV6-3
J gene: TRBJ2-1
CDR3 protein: CASSYSTSSGIPYNEQFF

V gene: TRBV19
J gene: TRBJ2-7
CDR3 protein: CASSIAPGAYEQYF

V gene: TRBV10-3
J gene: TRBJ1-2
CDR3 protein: CAISELNFPGKGGYTF

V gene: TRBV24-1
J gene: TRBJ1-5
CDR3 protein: CATSEPTGGDQPQHF